This T cell receptor (beta chain) was documented in a study of somatic mutations in cytotoxic T cells in rheumatoid arthritis. Study observations and caveats: Comparison of CD8+ T-cell clonality between rheumatoid arthritis patients and age-matched healthy controls yielded no significant difference.

Sequencing was performed with immunoSEQ multiplex PCR; in TCRdb, only in-frame clones are kept and a portion is missing. The table has about 10,000 clones, around 77% seen once. CDR3 length: 14 amino acids. Trimming pared 2 bases from V and 2 bases from J, leaving 8 bases between. From germline, CDR1 is MNHEY and CDR2 SMNVEV (reference sequence). Worth noting for this clone: As yet, its antigen is unknown.

This TCR derives from a man aged 45-65 years in good health. Sequenced: CD8+ T cells sorted from blood. This chain links TRBV27 with TRBJ2-3; D is possibly TRBD2 (5 bases). The CDR3 nucleotides are TGTGCCAGCAGTTTAAGCGGATCCACAGATACGCAGTATTTT. It specifies CASSLSGSTDTQYF.